The 10 T cell receptor beta chains presented below share a single source sample, sequenced in a study of long-term antiretroviral therapy in people with HIV. Survey level was the resolution at which the v3.0 immunoSEQ assay ran. Measured with immunoSEQ multiplex PCR; TCRdb has only the in-frame clones, and not every one. The sample yields about 15,000 clones, 81% seen once. The source was unsorted PBMCs, collected less than 1.3 years before starting antiretroviral therapy. These receptors were collected from a man aged 25 to 40 with HIV.

The CDR3 DNA reads TGTGCCAGCTCACCGACCGGGACAGGGAGTGGAAACACCATATATTTT. It codes for CASSPTGTGSGNTIYF. V is TRBV18 and J is TRBJ1-3; 9 bases are shared with TRBD1. The V gene's germline CDR1 is KGHSH and CDR2 LQKENI. CDR3 size: 16 residues. V lost 3 bases, J lost 3 bases, and 6 bases stayed unmatched. Using reference TRBV18 and TRBJ1-3 for the parts outside the CDR3, the full variable domain is NAGVMQNPRHLVRRRGQEARLRCSPMKGHSHVYWYRQLPEEGLKFMVYLQKENIIDESGMPKERFSAEFPKEGPSILRIQQVVRGDSAAYFCASSPTGTGSGNTIYFGEGSWLTVV.

The rearrangement joins TRBV9 to TRBJ1-2, with 8 bases matching TRBD1. The CDR3 loop spans 11 amino acids. Germline trimming cut 7 bases from V and 7 bases from J; bases unmatched to any gene: 3. Germline assignment: CDR1 SGDLS and CDR2 YYNGEE. Written as DNA, the CDR3 is TGTGCCAGCGGACAGGGAGGTGGCTACACCTTC. This codes for CASGQGGGYTF.

The CDR3 region has the DNA TGTGCCCTCGGGGGCAGGGGAAACACTGAAGCTTTCTTT. This codes for CALGGRGNTEAFF. The chain recombines TRBV2 with TRBJ1-1, with D perhaps matching TRBD1 (6 bases). Trimming removed 11 bases from V and 2 bases from J, with 15 bases in between. Germline V gene data show CDR1 as SNHLY and CDR2 as FYNNEI. This CDR3 has 13 amino acids.

This clone turned up a few times. The chain carries TRBV2 and TRBJ2-1; 7 nucleotides line up with TRBD1. The CDR3 consists of 14 residues. V trimming: 6 bases; J trimming: 3 bases; junction bases outside the gene matches: 5. Germline V lookup: CDR1 SNHLY, CDR2 FYNNEI. The CDR3 coding sequence is TGTGCCAGCAGCGGACAGGTATACTACAATGAGCAGTTCTTC. It codes for CASSGQVYYNEQFF.

V and J are TRBV5-8 and TRBJ2-2; maybe TRBD2 (6 bases). V lost 4 bases and J lost 1, with 11 bases in between. In germline, CDR1 is SGHTS, CDR2 YDEGEE. The CDR3 is 15 residues long. The CDR3 DNA reads TGTGCCAGCAGCCGCGGGACTCGGAACACCGGGGAGCTGTTTTTT. Protein sequence: CASSRGTRNTGELFF.

The V gene is TRBV7-9, the J gene TRBJ2-6, with 8 bases identical to TRBD1. Germline CDR1 SEHNR, CDR2 FQNEAQ (reference sequence). The CDR3 length is 18 residues. V shed 3 bases, J shed 0 bases, and the junction held 7 bases outside the gene matches. DNA for the CDR3: TGTGCCAGCAGCTTGTCGGGGACAGGATACTCTGGGGCCAACGTCCTGACTTTC. Its translation: CASSLSGTGYSGANVLTF. The entire variable domain, with the rest obtained from reference TRBV7-9 and TRBJ2-6, is as follows: DTGVSQNPRHKITKRGQNVTFRCDPISEHNRLYWYRQTLGQGPEFLTYFQNEAQLEKSRLLSDRFSAERPKGSFSTLEIQRTEQGDSAMYLCASSLSGTGYSGANVLTFGAGSRLTVL.

This chain uses TRBV28 with TRBJ2-3; 8 bases align to TRBD2. The CDR3 runs to 19 residues. Germline trimming cut 4 bases from V and 0 bases from J; bases unmatched to any gene: 15. Germline values: CDR1 MDHEN, CDR2 SYDVKM. The CDR3 bases are TGTGCCAGCAGTTCGACCGGGACTAGGCCCCTAACTAGCACAGATACGCAGTATTTT. Its protein is CASSSTGTRPLTSTDTQYF.

This clone was seen once. The chain combines TRBV6-1 with TRBJ1-1, with 7 bases that match TRBD1. Germline-derived CDR1 and CDR2 are MNHNS and SASEGT. The CDR3 has 15 amino acids. V was pared by 5 bases and J by 0 bases, with 6 bases of the junction left unmatched. CDR3 nucleotide sequence: TGTGCCAGCAGTAAAGACAGGGACATGAACACTGAAGCTTTCTTT. Amino acid sequence: CASSKDRDMNTEAFF.

The chain recombines TRBV19 with TRBJ1-5; D unclear. The CDR3 length is 14 residues. The germline V gene encodes CDR1 LNHDA and CDR2 SQIVND (reference sequence). The V end was cut by 4 bases, the J end by 1 base, with 8 bases between. Here the CDR3 DNA reads TGTGCCAGTAGTAGAGGGCAGAGCAATCAGCCCCAGCATTTT. This codes for CASSRGQSNQPQHF.

V usage is TRBV2 and J usage is TRBJ2-5, with D maybe TRBD1 (8 bases). Germline values: CDR1 SNHLY, CDR2 FYNNEI. Trimming took 4 bases from V and 2 from J, leaving 17 bases between them. CDR3 size: 16 residues. In nucleotides, the CDR3 is TGTGCCAGCAGTGGGACTAGACAGGGGCTACAAGAGACCCAGTACTTC. Its protein is CASSGTRQGLQETQYF.